The 13 T cell receptor beta chains listed next were all sequenced from one sample in a study of blood T cell repertoires in COVID-19. Produced via immunoSEQ multiplex PCR; TCRdb's table is partial and in-frame only. In the table there are about 200,000 clones, around 87% of which are singletons. The sample comprised peripheral blood. These TCRs come from a woman aged 45-60 years with COVID-19, enrolled during active disease.

The chain uses TRBV30 and TRBJ2-5; TRBD1 is a possible D gene (5 bases). Germline V gene data show CDR1 as GTSNPN and CDR2 as SVGIG (reference sequence). V was pared by 0 bases and J by 12 bases, with 11 bases between. This CDR3 region has 11 residues. CDR3 in amino acids: CAWSVGQGKYF. CDR3 nucleotide sequence: TGTGCCTGGAGTGTAGGGCAGGGAAAGTACTTC. Together with reference TRBV30 and TRBJ2-5, the CDR3 gives the full variable domain: SQTIHQWPATLVQPVGSPLSLECTVEGTSNPNLYWYRQAAGRGLQLLFYSVGIGQISSEVPQNLSASRPQDRQFILSSKKLLLSDSGFYLCAWSVGQGKYFGPGTRLLVL.

The chain uses TRBV6-5 and TRBJ1-2; 8 nucleotides align to TRBD1. V lost 4 bases and J lost 4; bases outside the gene matches: 5. Germline V CDR1 and CDR2: MNHEY, SVGAGI. The CDR3 contains 14 residues. The CDR3 region is CASSSQDRVYGYTF. For the CDR3, the DNA is TGTGCCAGCAGTTCCCAGGACAGGGTCTATGGCTACACCTTC.

This clone was observed once. The chain links TRBV19 to TRBJ1-1; unclear D gene. The germline V gene encodes CDR1 LNHDA and CDR2 SQIVND (reference sequence). The V and J ends lost 3 bases and 6 bases respectively, with 11 bases between them. This CDR3 contains 13 residues. The CDR3 protein is CASSIVGKSEAFF. As DNA, the CDR3 is TGTGCCAGTAGTATCGTCGGGAAATCTGAAGCTTTCTTT.

The gene calls are TRBV4-3 and TRBJ2-1; a weak D match, TRBD2 (7 bases). CDR3 size: 17 residues. The germline V gene encodes CDR1 LGHNA and CDR2 YSLEER. V lost 3 bases, J lost 2 bases, and 17 bases lay in between. The CDR3 spells CASSQGYYGGPYNEQFF. Written as DNA, the CDR3 is TGCGCCAGCAGCCAGGGATACTACGGGGGGCCCTACAATGAGCAGTTCTTC.

The chain recombines TRBV19 with TRBJ2-2, with D possibly TRBD1 on 5 matching bases. V lost 5 bases and J 2 bases, leaving 9 bases between the germline ends. Germline CDR1 is LNHDA and CDR2 is SQIVND (reference sequence). This CDR3 region has 14 residues. The CDR3 is CASSWGLNTGELFF. As DNA, the CDR3 is TGTGCCAGTAGTTGGGGCCTTAACACCGGGGAGCTGTTTTTT. Together with reference TRBV19 and TRBJ2-2, the CDR3 gives the full variable domain: DGGITQSPKYLFRKEGQNVTLSCEQNLNHDAMYWYRQDPGQGLRLIYYSQIVNDFQKGDIAEGYSVSREKKESFPLTVTSAQKNPTAFYLCASSWGLNTGELFFGEGSRLTVL.

The genes are TRBV27 and TRBJ2-6; D possibly corresponds to TRBD1 (6 bases). The CDR3 is made up of 15 amino acids. Germline assignment: CDR1 MNHEY and CDR2 SMNVEV (reference sequence). The V gene lost 6 bases and the J gene lost 0 bases, with 9 bases spanning the gap. The CDR3, as DNA: TGTGCCAGCAGACAGGGAAACTCTGGGGCCAACGTCCTGACTTTC. Amino acid sequence: CASRQGNSGANVLTF.

This chain connects TRBV5-1 to TRBJ1-2, with 11 bases fitting TRBD1. This CDR3 is built from 14 residues. Germline CDR1 is SGHRS and CDR2 is YFSETQ. Unmatched junction bases numbered 7, after V lost 4 bases and J lost 8 bases. CDR3 sequence (DNA): TGCGCCAGCAGCGGGGGACAGGGGGTAAGCGGCTACACCTTC. Amino acids: CASSGGQGVSGYTF.

The rearrangement joins TRBV19 to TRBJ1-2, with D hard to call. This CDR3 is built from 13 residues. CDR1 and CDR2 from the germline V gene are LNHDA and SQIVND (reference sequence). The V and J ends lost 6 bases and 2 bases respectively, with 10 bases between them. CDR3 sequence (DNA): TGTGCCAGTAGATTGGCGGGGAACTATGGCTACACCTTC. Its protein is CASRLAGNYGYTF.

Of note for this clone: The germline gene is not matched at one end of the junction; a read error may be the cause. V and J are TRBV15 and TRBJ1-1, with a tentative D call TRBD1 (5 bases). This CDR3 contains 12 residues. Per germline, CDR1 LNHNV and CDR2 YYDKDF (reference sequence). The CDR3 nucleotides read TGTGCCACCAGCGTGGGGTGGGAGGGGCCCTACTTT. As protein: CATSVGWEGPYF.

This clone was seen a single time. V and J are TRBV19 and TRBJ1-4, with TRBD1 identical over 7 bases. Trimming at V came to 3 bases and at J to 5 bases, leaving 6 bases not matched to a gene. The CDR3 loop spans 15 amino acids. Germline CDR1 reads LNHDA; CDR2 reads SQIVND (reference sequence). CDR3 nucleotide sequence: TGTGCCAGTAGTATTAACAGGGGAGAAAATGAAAAACTGTTTTTT. It translates to CASSINRGENEKLFF.

The chain carries TRBV28 and TRBJ2-3, with TRBD2 identical over 12 bases. Germline V gene sequence: CDR1 MDHEN, CDR2 SYDVKM. This CDR3 has 15 amino acids. The V segment lost 5 bases and the J segment 4 bases; nucleotides outside the gene matches: 4. The CDR3 here is CASSLGTSGPDTQYF. CDR3 bases: TGTGCCAGCAGTCTTGGGACTAGCGGGCCAGATACGCAGTATTTT.

As DNA, the CDR3 is TGTGCCAGCAGCTTAACGCATGGCGGGGGAGGGGAGCTGTTTTTT. This sequence encodes CASSLTHGGGGELFF. The gene calls are TRBV7-3 and TRBJ2-2; 7 nucleotides match TRBD2. Germline loops: CDR1 SGHTA, CDR2 FQGTGA. J was trimmed by 8 bases and V by 0 bases; bases with no gene match: 6. This CDR3 has 15 residues.

The chain couples TRBV2 to TRBJ2-7, with a weak D call TRBD2 (5 bases). Between the trimmed V and J ends, which lost 6 bases and 0 bases, there was a span of 9 bases. This CDR3 comprises 13 residues. The V gene's germline CDR1 is SNHLY and CDR2 FYNNEI. The CDR3: CASRTTPSYEQYV. In nucleotides, the CDR3 is TGTGCCAGCAGGACTACACCCTCCTACGAGCAGTACGTC.